This TCR beta chain stems from a study of T cell responses to AZD1222 COVID-19 vaccine. Study-wide points: Donors, mostly white British, included more females; clonal diversity was possibly underestimated.

Assay used: immunoSEQ multiplex PCR; TCRdb lists only in-frame clones, some missing. The profile shows roughly 200,000 clones, about 95% of them singletons. Germline CDR1 is MNHEY and CDR2 is SVGAGI. Trimming left V 5 bases short and J 7 bases short, with 14 bases between. The CDR3 is made up of 14 amino acids. Note on this clone: Antigen: not known.

This material consisted of peripheral blood, taken 28 days after the second dose of the MenACWY control vaccine. V usage is TRBV6-5 and J usage is TRBJ1-4; D remains unclear. This TCR came from an adult who received the MenACWY meningococcal vaccine as a control. CDR3 sequence (DNA): TGTGCCAGCAGTAGGGTGGGTCGGGTTGAAAAACTGTTTTTT. Protein sequence: CASSRVGRVEKLFF.